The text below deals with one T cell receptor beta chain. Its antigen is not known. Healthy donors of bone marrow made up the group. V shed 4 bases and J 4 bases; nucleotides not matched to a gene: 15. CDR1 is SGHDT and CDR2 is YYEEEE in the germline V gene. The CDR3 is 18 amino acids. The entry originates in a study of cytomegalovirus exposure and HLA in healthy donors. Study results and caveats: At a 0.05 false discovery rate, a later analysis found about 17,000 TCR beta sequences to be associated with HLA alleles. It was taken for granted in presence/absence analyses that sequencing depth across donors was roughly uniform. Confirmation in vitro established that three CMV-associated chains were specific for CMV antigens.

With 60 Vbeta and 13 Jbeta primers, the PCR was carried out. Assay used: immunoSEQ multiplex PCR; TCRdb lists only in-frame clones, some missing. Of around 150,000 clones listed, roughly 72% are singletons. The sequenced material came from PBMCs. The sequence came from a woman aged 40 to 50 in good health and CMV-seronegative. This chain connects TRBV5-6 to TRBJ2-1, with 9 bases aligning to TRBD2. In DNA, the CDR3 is TGTGCCAGCAGCCCCCCCGCGGCGGGCGGGAGGGCTTACAATGAGCAGTTCTTC. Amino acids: CASSPPAAGGRAYNEQFF. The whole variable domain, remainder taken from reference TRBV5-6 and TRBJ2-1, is DAGVTQSPTHLIKTRGQQVTLRCSPKSGHDTVSWYQQALGQGPQFIFQYYEEEERQRGNFPDRFSGHQFPNYSSELNVNALLLGDSALYLCASSPPAAGGRAYNEQFFGPGTRLTVL.